The 10 T cell receptor beta chains presented below share a single source sample, sequenced in a study of CD8 T cells in ankylosing spondylitis. MiXCR was run by TCRdb on the 5' RACE reads, yielding one entry per CDR3 protein. The sample has about 750,000 distinct CDR3 sequences, around 20% seen once; the top ten hold around a fifth. Antigen specificity for these receptors is unknown. Study-wide results and limits: Made up of eight highly homologous variants, a TCR beta motif appeared characteristic of ankylosing spondylitis blood.

Sequenced input: blood, either unsorted or a sorted T cell fraction (not recorded which). The receptor source for this set is a male donor with ankylosing spondylitis.

The chain uses TRBV6-2 or TRBV6-3 and TRBJ2-7; 7 bases align to TRBD2. This CDR3 has 19 amino acids. CDR1 and CDR2 (germline): MNHEY, SVGEGT. The junction had 17 bases not matched to a gene; V was cut back by 0 bases and J by 3 bases. The CDR3 region has the DNA TGTGCCAGCAGTTACTCGCGGAGCGGGACCCCATGGACCGACTACGAGCAGTACTTC. Encoded protein: CASSYSRSGTPWTDYEQYF.

At least ten counts were recorded for this clonotype. This chain connects TRBV4-1 to TRBJ2-1; no clear D. Germline V gives CDR1 MGHRA, CDR2 YSYEKL. The CDR3 sequence is 15 residues long. The V end lost 0 bases, the J end lost 2 bases, and 8 bases lay between the germline ends. The CDR3 coding sequence is TGCGCCAGCAGCCAAGATAGGGCGACCTACAATGAGCAGTTCTTC. Protein: CASSQDRATYNEQFF.

This clonotype turned up a few times. This chain links TRBV5-5 with TRBJ1-2; 7 bases line up with TRBD1. The CDR3 runs to 17 residues. With 0 bases clipped from V and 8 bases from J, the junction kept 16 bases outside the gene matches. CDR1 is SGHKS, CDR2 YYEKEE, per germline (reference sequence). Here the CDR3 reads CASSLAVDPGGTRGYTF. The CDR3 bases are TGTGCCAGCAGCTTGGCCGTAGACCCAGGGGGAACTAGAGGCTACACCTTC. Looking up the rest from reference TRBV5-5 and TRBJ1-2 gives the full variable domain: DAGVTQSPTHLIKTRGQQVTLRCSPISGHKSVSWYQQVLGQGPQFIFQYYEKEERGRGNFPDRFSARQFPNYSSELNVNALLLGDSALYLCASSLAVDPGGTRGYTFGSGTRLTVV.

This clonotype occurred a few times. The gene calls are TRBV12-3 or TRBV12-4 and TRBJ2-7; D is undetermined. V dropped 7 bases and J dropped 2 bases, with 12 bases sitting between them. The CDR3 runs to 13 residues. CDR3: CASTLGQTYEQYF. DNA of the CDR3: TGTGCCAGCACCCTCGGGCAAACCTACGAGCAGTACTTC.

This chain uses TRBV7-2 with TRBJ1-2, with D possibly TRBD1 on 5 matching bases. Deletions cut 5 bases from V and 7 bases from J, with 17 bases between. Germline lookup yields CDR1 SGHTA and CDR2 FQGNSA. The CDR3 is made up of 14 amino acids. CDR3 sequence (DNA): TGTGCCAGCAGCCCCCCTGGGACGGAGCCTGGCTACACCTTC. Encoded protein: CASSPPGTEPGYTF.

This chain uses TRBV4-1 with TRBJ2-2; D is undetermined. Trimming took off 1 base at V and 0 bases at J, with 6 bases between the two ends. This CDR3 spans 15 amino acids. Per germline, CDR1 MGHRA and CDR2 YSYEKL. CDR3 in DNA: TGCGCCAGCAGCCAAGGTGATCCGAACACCGGGGAGCTGTTTTTT. It codes for CASSQGDPNTGELFF.

This clonotype was recorded a few times. This chain connects TRBV29-1 to TRBJ2-7, with D possibly matching TRBD1 (6 bases). Germline CDR1 reads SQVTM; CDR2 reads ANQGSEA. The CDR3 is 13 residues long. Trimming left V 6 bases short and J 4 bases short, with 16 bases between. In nucleotides, the CDR3 is TGCAGCGTCCCAGGGGCTATGGGATACGAGCAGTACTTC. Its translation is CSVPGAMGYEQYF.

This clonotype has just a few counts. V and J are TRBV9 and TRBJ2-5; 9 bases align to TRBD2. Trimming cost V 5 bases and J 2 bases; bases outside gene matches: 4. This CDR3 spans 14 amino acids. In germline, CDR1 is SGDLS, CDR2 YYNGEE. The CDR3 spells CASSKTSGQETQYF. CDR3 nucleotide sequence: TGTGCCAGCAGTAAGACTAGCGGACAAGAGACCCAGTACTTC.

Many counts were recorded for this clonotype. This rearrangement joins TRBV5-1 to TRBJ2-1; possibly TRBD1 for D (5 bases). The V and J ends lost 5 bases and 5 bases respectively, with 11 bases between them. There are 13 residues in the CDR3. In germline, CDR1 is SGHRS, CDR2 YFSETQ. The chain's CDR3 is CASRGAKDNEQFF. CDR3 nucleotides: TGCGCCAGCAGAGGGGCTAAAGACAATGAGCAGTTCTTC.

This clonotype was observed a few times. CDR3 in DNA: TGCAGCGTCGCCGGAGGGAAGGGGCAGAACACTGAAGCTTTCTTT. As protein: CSVAGGKGQNTEAFF. The chain couples TRBV29-1 to TRBJ1-1; TRBD1 might be the D (5 bases). V was shortened by 6 bases and J by 1 base, with 18 bases between the two germline ends. This CDR3 spans 15 amino acids. CDR1 and CDR2 from the germline V gene are SQVTM and ANQGSEA.